Shown below are 23 T cell receptor beta chains from a single sample sequenced in a study of CD8 T cells in Susac syndrome. cDNA came from about 0.5 to 1 ug RNA primed by random hexamers. TCRdb fed the immunoSEQ multiplex PCR reads into MiXCR, producing one record per CDR3 protein. The sample consists of over 300,000 distinct CDR3 sequences, about 91% of them appearing once. Sequenced sample: CD4+ T cells from PBMCs. The receptors were gathered from a human donor with multiple sclerosis.

CDR3 loop: CASSFDGGPQREQYF. The DNA of the CDR3 is TGTGCCAGCAGCTTCGACGGGGGCCCGCAGAGGGAGCAGTACTTC. The chain uses TRBV11-2 and TRBJ2-7, with D perhaps being TRBD1 or TRBD2 (6 bases each). CDR1 is SGHAT, CDR2 FQNNGV, per germline. The ends were cut back, 3 bases at V and 7 bases at J, with 19 bases in the middle. The CDR3 loop spans 15 amino acids.

The rearrangement joins TRBV20-1 to TRBJ2-4; perhaps TRBD2 as D (5 bases). Between the trimmed V and J ends, which lost 0 bases and 1 base, there was a span of 10 bases. Germline lookup yields CDR1 DFQATT and CDR2 SNEGSKA (reference sequence). The CDR3 has 15 amino acids. The CDR3 loop reads CSARDPSGAKNIQYF. In nucleotides, the CDR3 is TGCAGTGCTAGAGATCCATCGGGGGCCAAAAACATTCAGTACTTC.

This chain's CDR3 is CASSPRPAAEAFF. The CDR3 bases are TGTGCCAGCAGCCCCCGCCCGGCAGCAGAAGCTTTCTTT. This chain links TRBV7-2 with TRBJ1-1; D is undetermined. The germline V gene has CDR1 SGHTA and CDR2 FQGNSA. The CDR3 has 13 residues. V was trimmed by 5 bases and J by 8 bases, leaving 15 bases between them.

The chain is built from TRBV6-1 and TRBJ2-1; D unclear. Germline CDR1 MNHNS, CDR2 SASEGT. The ends were cut back, 8 bases at V and 6 bases at J, with 23 bases in the middle. The CDR3 spans 16 residues. CDR3 amino acids: CASLPLRPSLGNEQFF. CDR3 DNA sequence: TGTGCCAGCCTTCCCTTGAGACCGTCTTTGGGCAATGAGCAGTTCTTC.

The rearrangement joins TRBV29-1 to TRBJ1-3; maybe TRBD1 (6 bases). The CDR3 is 14 amino acids. Looked up from germline, CDR1 is SQVTM and CDR2 is ANQGSEA. With 6 bases removed from V and 0 bases from J, the gap between germline ends came to 12 bases. The chain's CDR3 is CSVEKGGSGNTIYF. The CDR3 DNA is TGCAGCGTCGAAAAGGGGGGCTCTGGAAACACCATATATTTT.

This clonotype is a singleton in its sample. This chain links TRBV7-9 with TRBJ1-1; unclear D gene. Germline V gene data show CDR1 as SEHNR and CDR2 as FQNEAQ (reference sequence). The CDR3 runs to 16 residues. The ends were cut back, 7 bases at V and 1 base at J, with 19 bases in the middle. This CDR3 reads CASMDPRNLENTEAFF. CDR3 in DNA: TGTGCCAGCATGGATCCGAGGAACCTGGAGAACACTGAAGCTTTCTTT.

V and J are TRBV6-2 or TRBV6-3 and TRBJ1-1, with D maybe TRBD1 (5 bases). Germline CDR1 MNHEY, CDR2 SVGEGT. The CDR3 extends over 14 amino acids. The ends were cut back, 4 bases at V and 3 bases at J, with 12 bases in the middle. The CDR3 region has the DNA TGTGCCAGCAGTTTTGTGGGGGACTACACTGAAGCTTTCTTT. This translates into CASSFVGDYTEAFF.

The chain is built from TRBV18 and TRBJ2-7; 9 positions agree with TRBD1. V lost 1 base, J lost 2 bases, and 9 bases stayed unmatched. In germline, CDR1 is KGHSH, CDR2 LQKENI. This CDR3 comprises 17 residues. CDR3 residues: CASSPRTPGQGPYEQYF. The CDR3 DNA reads TGTGCCAGCTCACCACGGACACCGGGACAGGGTCCCTACGAGCAGTACTTC.

DNA for the CDR3: TGTGCCAGCAGTTACGGGGAGGGGGCGAGAACTGAAGCTTTCTTT. Its translation: CASSYGEGARTEAFF. The V and J genes are TRBV6-2 or TRBV6-3 and TRBJ1-1; 7 bases fit TRBD1. Looked up from germline, CDR1 is MNHEY and CDR2 is SVGEGT. CDR3 length equals 15 residues. With V trimmed by 2 bases and J by 5 bases, 8 bases remained unmatched.

The gene calls are TRBV25-1 and TRBJ1-5; possibly TRBD1 for D (6 bases). The CDR3 length is 12 residues. V was clipped by 8 bases and J by 7 bases, with 12 bases between them. Germline CDR1 reads MGHDK; CDR2 reads SYGVNS. The CDR3 is CASQGWGQPQHF. The CDR3 coding sequence is TGTGCCAGCCAGGGGTGGGGGCAGCCCCAGCATTTT.

This rearrangement joins TRBV6-5 to TRBJ2-5, with a weak D call TRBD2 (6 bases). Per germline, CDR1 MNHEY and CDR2 SVGAGI. The CDR3 spans 15 residues. V was pared by 2 bases and J by 5 bases, with 15 bases between. The CDR3: CASSYGDSKVETQYF. The DNA for the CDR3 is TGTGCCAGCAGTTACGGGGACTCTAAGGTCGAGACCCAGTACTTC.

The rearrangement uses TRBV6-5 and TRBJ2-2; 8 bases agree with TRBD1. CDR1 and CDR2 (germline): MNHEY, SVGAGI. This CDR3 has 14 residues. The V gene end was trimmed by 7 bases and the J gene end by 6 bases; junction bases not matched to a gene: 7. The CDR3 region is CASTRDRIAGELFF. In nucleotides, the CDR3 is TGTGCCAGCACACGGGACAGGATCGCCGGGGAGCTGTTTTTT.

This clonotype was counted once. CDR3 residues: CSVMTVSYNEQFF. The CDR3 DNA is TGCAGTGTAATGACTGTCTCCTACAATGAGCAGTTCTTC. The chain uses TRBV20-1 and TRBJ2-1, with D uncertain. Germline CDR1 is DFQATT and CDR2 is SNEGSKA (reference sequence). The CDR3 spans 13 residues. The V gene lost 7 bases and the J gene lost 0 bases, with 10 bases spanning the gap.

This sequence joins TRBV20-1 and TRBJ1-1; a possible D gene is TRBD1 (5 bases). Per germline, CDR1 DFQATT and CDR2 SNEGSKA (reference sequence). This CDR3 region has 11 residues. V was clipped by 4 bases and J by 4 bases, with 7 bases between them. The DNA of the CDR3 is TGCAGTGCTACTACAGGCACTGAAGCTTTCTTT. It is translated as CSATTGTEAFF.

This chain links TRBV7-9 with TRBJ2-3; the D is unclear. The CDR3 has 16 amino acids. Deletions cut 1 base from V and 0 bases from J, with 11 bases between. From germline, CDR1 is SEHNR and CDR2 FQNEAQ (reference sequence). The CDR3 loop is CASSLVAADSTDTQYF. In DNA form, the CDR3 reads TGTGCCAGCAGCTTAGTTGCGGCGGATAGCACAGATACGCAGTATTTT.

V is TRBV9 and J is TRBJ2-1; possibly TRBD1 or TRBD2 for D (5 bases each). Germline V gene lookup returns CDR1 SGDLS and CDR2 YYNGEE. Between the trimmed V and J ends, which lost 0 bases and 4 bases, there was a span of 11 bases. The CDR3 length is 15 residues. The CDR3 loop reads CASSVEGTRYNEQFF. DNA for the CDR3: TGTGCCAGCAGCGTAGAAGGGACCCGATACAATGAGCAGTTCTTC.

The chain uses TRBV4-2 and TRBJ2-2; D perhaps matches TRBD1 (7 bases). V was trimmed by 2 bases and J by 3 bases, leaving 16 bases between them. Germline V gene sequence: CDR1 LGHNA, CDR2 YNFKEQ. The CDR3 runs to 17 residues. CDR3 sequence: CASSQRAGGPDTGELFF. CDR3 nucleotides: TGTGCCAGCAGCCAACGTGCAGGGGGGCCCGACACCGGGGAGCTGTTTTTT.

The V and J genes are TRBV7-9 and TRBJ1-4, with no clear D. V lost 4 bases, J lost 5 bases, and 20 bases lay in between. The CDR3 is 17 residues long. The germline CDR1 and CDR2 sequences are SEHNR and FQNEAQ (reference sequence). In nucleotides, the CDR3 is TGTGCCAGCAGCTCAATCCTATCAGGACGGATAAATGAAAAACTGTTTTTT. Its protein product is CASSSILSGRINEKLFF.

This clonotype appeared once. DNA of the CDR3: TGCGCCAGCAGCCAATTGGGACGGCAACAAGAGACCCAGTACTTC. Protein sequence: CASSQLGRQQETQYF. The chain employs TRBV4-1 and TRBJ2-5; tentatively, D is TRBD1 or TRBD2 (5 bases each). CDR3 length: 15 residues. Germline V gene lookup returns CDR1 MGHRA and CDR2 YSYEKL. V gave up 2 bases and J gave up 2 bases, with 12 bases separating them.

The chain couples TRBV11-3 to TRBJ2-4, with 13 nucleotides matching TRBD2. The CDR3 length is 19 residues. Germline V CDR1 and CDR2: SGHNT, YENEEA. V was clipped by 3 bases and J by 3 bases; unmatched bases: 11. The CDR3 here is CASSLELRLAGGGKNIQYF. The CDR3 nucleotides read TGTGCCAGCAGCTTGGAGTTGCGACTAGCGGGGGGCGGCAAAAACATTCAGTACTTC.

The J gene is TRBJ1-3, the V gene TRBV12-3 or TRBV12-4; TRBD1 is a possible D gene (5 bases). The CDR3 covers 15 residues. V shed 3 bases and J shed 3 bases, with 12 bases lying between them. CDR3 coding DNA: TGTGCCAGCAGTTTCGGTGGGACGCTTGGAAACACCATATATTTT. This gives the protein CASSFGGTLGNTIYF.

The chain combines TRBV7-8 with TRBJ2-1; tentative D call: TRBD1 (5 bases). V was trimmed by 5 bases and J by 4 bases, leaving 12 bases between them. This CDR3 region has 14 residues. The V gene's germline CDR1 is SGHVS and CDR2 FQNEAQ. The CDR3 region has the DNA TGTGCCAGCAGCGCGACTGACAGATACAATGAGCAGTTCTTC. It yields the protein CASSATDRYNEQFF.

This chain connects TRBV12-3 or TRBV12-4 to TRBJ2-2, with 11 nucleotides matching TRBD2. The CDR3 totals 17 residues. V lost 1 base, J lost 0 bases, and 1 base stayed unmatched. In nucleotides, the CDR3 is TGTGCCAGCAGTTTAGGTAGCGGGGGGGCGAACACCGGGGAGCTGTTTTTT. The encoded protein is CASSLGSGGANTGELFF.